In this sample, the clone carrying this T cell receptor beta chain turned up a few times. Its antigen is as yet unknown. TCRdb analysed the 5' RACE reads with MiXCR anew, one entry per CDR3 protein. The sample lists a few hundred thousand distinct CDR3 sequences, roughly 8.6% seen once, with approximately 6.6% in the top ten. This CDR3 is 11 amino acids long. Trimming took off 8 bases at V and 4 bases at J, with 9 bases between the two ends. Germline loops: CDR1 SNHLY, CDR2 FYNNEI. Healthy Caucasians provided all donations. This sample is drawn from a study of identical twins. Study findings and constraints: Abundant cord blood beta clonotypes carried fewer insertions; memory repertoires showed none. When twins shared out-of-frame alpha sequences, those sequences had excess low generation probability.

These records were also assigned to another study, of yellow fever vaccine responses in identical twins. That report adds: Twins showed a vaccine T cell response that reportedly seemed partly convergent, partly personalized.

The TCR was taken from a woman aged 18-29 years in good health. The sequenced sample consisted of CD8+ T cells sorted from blood. The chain carries TRBV2 and TRBJ2-7, with D maybe TRBD1 (5 bases). CDR3 loop: CASLTAYEQYF. For the CDR3, the DNA is TGTGCCAGCTTGACAGCGTACGAGCAGTACTTC.